This record looks at one TCR beta chain sequence and its context. What it binds is not known. CDR1 is SGHAT and CDR2 is FQNNGV in the germline V gene. V was shortened by 3 bases and J by 0 bases, with 8 bases between the two germline ends. This CDR3 is 14 amino acids long. The data belong to a study of beta chain features in type 1 diabetes. Notes on the study in general: PCR might preferentially amplify shorter templates, equally in patients and controls. A greater similarity of naive, central memory and Treg TCRB repertoires was seen among patients than among healthy donors. Insertions were fewer and deletions more numerous at VDJ junctions in type 1 diabetes patients. Among all four CD4+ subsets, Type 1 diabetes patients had TCRB CDR3s that were moderately but significantly shorter.

Since all of the isolated RNA was reverse transcribed, expressed TCRB transcripts were what got sequenced. There were about 3.6 million reads on average in the naive, central memory and regulatory T cell samples. Using immunoSEQ multiplex PCR, the repertoire was profiled, and TCRdb retains in-frame clones only, with some absent. The data show roughly 100,000 clones, under 30% seen once. The TCR comes from a woman under 30 with type 1 diabetes. This rearrangement joins TRBV11-2 to TRBJ1-1; no definite D call. Sequencing used central memory CD4+ T cells from blood. Here the CDR3 reads CASSFGYLNTEAFF. CDR3 nucleotides: TGTGCCAGCAGCTTCGGGTATCTGAACACTGAAGCTTTCTTT.